The table lists the clone carrying this T cell receptor beta chain with a few counts. The data were obtained in a study of blood T cells in healthy people across ages. Then a second PCR, running roughly 7 to 11 cycles, was carried out with a sample-barcoded 5' primer and a J-beta primer mix. TCRdb re-analysed the 5' RACE reads in MiXCR, keeping a single row per CDR3 protein. The table has 700,000 to 850,000 distinct CDR3 sequences, about 34% seen once. They isolated at least 7 million PBMCs from each sample. Each sample yielded at least 6 micrograms of PBMC total RNA. The sequenced material came from blood. The TCR sequence derives from a man younger than 35 in good health.

In DNA form, the CDR3 reads TGCGCCAGCAGCCAAGATCCCCCCGGGGGTATCACCGGGGAGCTGTTTTTT. Its translation: CASSQDPPGGITGELFF. The V call is TRBV4-3, the J call TRBJ2-2; maybe TRBD2 (6 bases). The CDR3 spans 17 residues. Germline V gives CDR1 LGHNA, CDR2 YSLEER. V was cut by 0 bases and J by 4 bases, with 15 bases left in between.